The present TCR beta chain was sequenced within a study of shared clonotypes between healthy human individuals. Turning to this clone: The same CDR3 arises from other DNA sequences in this sample as well.

V was clipped by 6 bases and J by 3 bases; unmatched bases: 3. The CDR3 is 14 residues long. Looked up from germline, CDR1 is MNHEY and CDR2 is SVGAGI. Data came from immunoSEQ multiplex PCR; TCRdb stores just in-frame clones and leaves some out. Of approximately 2.3 million clones listed, about 92% are singletons. The clonotype comes from a man aged 18 to 29 in good health. Some clones in this sample may be carry-over from other donors' samples. Sequenced material: naive CD4+ T cells from PBMCs. Subset here: CD45RA+ positively selected. The chain joins TRBV6-5 to TRBJ2-1, with 9 bases fitting TRBD2. CDR3 in amino acids: CASRGTSSYNEQFF. DNA of the CDR3: TGTGCCAGCAGAGGGACTAGCAGCTACAATGAGCAGTTCTTC.